A single sample is the source of the 9 T cell receptor beta chains below, sequenced in a study of response to subunit inactivated influenza vaccine. TCRdb processed the RT-PCR reads anew with MiXCR; each CDR3 protein has one entry. The table records around 710,000 distinct CDR3 sequences, roughly 14% of them present only once. Material: PBMCs from blood, obtained around 14 days before vaccination. The receptors derive from a man in his fifties who received an inactivated influenza vaccine.

V gene TRBV5-1 combines with J gene TRBJ2-5; no clear D. This CDR3 region has 14 residues. V was pared by 0 bases and J by 5 bases, with 11 bases between. The germline CDR1 and CDR2 sequences are SGHRS and YFSETQ. The CDR3 nucleotides are TGCGCCAGCAGCTTGGTATCGGGTAGGGAGACCCAGTACTTC. This codes for CASSLVSGRETQYF.

The CDR3 is CASMGNYSYEQYF. The CDR3 nucleotides are TGTGCCAGCATGGGAAATTACTCCTACGAGCAGTACTTC. This rearrangement joins TRBV12-3 or TRBV12-4 to TRBJ2-7; D is ambiguous. V dropped 7 bases and J dropped 0 bases, with 10 bases sitting between them. There are 13 residues in the CDR3.

CDR3 nucleotides: TGCAGTGCTGGACGACAGGAGGTGAAAACTCAGTACTTC. Translating gives CSAGRQEVKTQYF. The chain carries TRBV20-1 and TRBJ2-4; perhaps TRBD1 as D (6 bases). The CDR3 runs to 13 residues. Germline V lookup: CDR1 DFQATT, CDR2 SNEGSKA (reference sequence). The V and J ends lost 5 bases and 12 bases respectively, with 20 bases between them.

The table lists this clonotype with a count of one. Sequence at one end of the junction differs from germline and may be a read error. This rearrangement joins TRBV24-1 to TRBJ2-4; 9 positions match TRBD2. Germline CDR1 is KGHDR and CDR2 is SFDVKD. The CDR3 consists of 17 residues. The CDR3 sequence is CATSDGRGGLANNIHYF. The CDR3 DNA follows: TGTGCCACCAGTGATGGGCGGGGGGGGTTAGCCAACAACATTCATTACTTC.

The rearrangement uses TRBV20-1 and TRBJ2-1, with 10 bases aligning to TRBD2. Trimming took 7 bases from V and 8 from J; bases not matched to a gene: 5. Per the germline V gene, CDR1 is DFQATT and CDR2 is SNEGSKA (reference sequence). The CDR3 covers 12 residues. The DNA for the CDR3 is TGCAGTGGAATAGCGGGGGGTTATGAGCAGTTCTTC. Translation: CSGIAGGYEQFF.

This clonotype was counted between two and nine times. This chain connects TRBV7-9 to TRBJ2-7, with 7 bases matching TRBD2. Germline V gives CDR1 SEHNR, CDR2 FQNEAQ (reference sequence). This CDR3 comprises 15 residues. The trim removed 5 bases at V and 1 base at J, leaving 8 bases unmatched. The CDR3: CASSGKRDRSYEQYF. CDR3 DNA sequence: TGTGCCAGCAGCGGAAAGCGGGATAGGTCCTACGAGCAGTACTTC.

This clonotype has just a few counts. The chain uses TRBV7-9 and TRBJ2-5, with a tentative D call TRBD2 (6 bases). The germline V gene has CDR1 SEHNR and CDR2 FQNEAQ (reference sequence). V lost 5 bases and J 4 bases, leaving 14 bases between the germline ends. The CDR3 runs to 14 residues. The CDR3, as DNA: TGTGCCAGCAGCATGTTGGCGGGAAGAGAGACCCAGTACTTC. Translation gives CASSMLAGRETQYF. Supplemented by reference TRBV7-9 and TRBJ2-5, the full variable domain reads DTGVSQNPRHKITKRGQNVTFRCDPISEHNRLYWYRQTLGQGPEFLTYFQNEAQLEKSRLLSDRFSAERPKGSFSTLEIQRTEQGDSAMYLCASSMLAGRETQYFGPGTRLLVL.

This clonotype was seen more than once but under ten times. J is TRBJ2-1 and V is TRBV12-3 or TRBV12-4; 10 nucleotides match TRBD2. The CDR3 is 15 amino acids. The junction had 4 bases not matched to a gene; V was cut back by 0 bases and J by 8 bases. The CDR3 reads CASSLASGGRDEQFF. As DNA, the CDR3 is TGTGCCAGCAGTTTAGCTAGCGGGGGGCGGGATGAGCAGTTCTTC.

This clonotype was counted between two and nine times. The chain combines TRBV7-2 with TRBJ1-1; 7 bases agree with TRBD1. There are 12 residues in the CDR3. Trimming took 2 bases from V and 7 from J; bases not matched to a gene: 1. CDR1 SGHTA and CDR2 FQGNSA come from the germline V gene. This CDR3 is CASSLRTGEAFF. As DNA, the CDR3 is TGTGCCAGCAGCTTACGGACAGGTGAAGCTTTCTTT.